Many counts were recorded for the clone carrying this TCR beta chain. These data belong to a study of T-cell reconstitution after alpha-beta-depleted transplantation in children. The authors prepared the TCRbeta library with unique molecular identifiers. TCRdb re-derived calls from the PCR reads in MiXCR, one entry per CDR3 protein. This sample has 70,000 to 95,000 distinct CDR3 sequences, with more than 9% found just once. The CDR3 sequence is 14 residues long. CDR1 and CDR2 from the germline V gene are SGHAT and FQNNGV. V lost 1 base and J lost 6, with 10 bases in between. J is TRBJ2-1 and V is TRBV11-2, with D possibly being TRBD2 (5 bases). This clonotype was obtained from a human donor who donated a stem cell graft to a child with inherited bone marrow failure. The sequenced sample was PBMCs from the stem cell graft donor, obtained from the stem cell graft. CDR3 DNA sequence: TGTGCCAGCAGCTTAGTTCGGGATTTCAATGAGCAGTTCTTC. It is translated as CASSLVRDFNEQFF.